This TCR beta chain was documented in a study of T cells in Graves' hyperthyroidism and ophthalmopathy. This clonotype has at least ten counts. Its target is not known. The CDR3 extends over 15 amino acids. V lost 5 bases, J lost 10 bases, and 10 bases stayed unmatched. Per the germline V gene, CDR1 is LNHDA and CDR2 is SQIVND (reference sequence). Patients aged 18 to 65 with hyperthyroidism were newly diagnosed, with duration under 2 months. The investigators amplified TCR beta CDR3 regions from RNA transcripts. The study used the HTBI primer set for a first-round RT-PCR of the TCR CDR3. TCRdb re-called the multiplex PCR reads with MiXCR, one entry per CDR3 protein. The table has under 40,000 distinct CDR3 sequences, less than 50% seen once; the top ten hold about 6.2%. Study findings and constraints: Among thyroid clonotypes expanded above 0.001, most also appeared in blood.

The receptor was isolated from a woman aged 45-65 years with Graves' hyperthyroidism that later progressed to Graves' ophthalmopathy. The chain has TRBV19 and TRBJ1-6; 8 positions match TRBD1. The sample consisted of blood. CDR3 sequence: CASSPTTGVESPLHF. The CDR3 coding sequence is TGTGCCAGTAGTCCGACGACAGGGGTGGAATCACCCCTCCACTTT.